This TCR beta chain comes out of a study of T cell changes during pregnancy in multiple sclerosis. The repertoire was sequenced with immunoSEQ multiplex PCR; TCRdb's copy has only in-frame clones and lacks some. Of under 80,000 clones in the sample, roughly 87% were seen once. V was cut by 4 bases and J by 3 bases, with 15 bases left in between. The CDR3 is 15 residues long. Germline CDR1 LNHNV, CDR2 YYDKDF (reference sequence). The TCR sequence derives from a female donor with multiple sclerosis, enrolled in a pregnancy study. Source: peripheral blood, taken in the first trimester of pregnancy. The rearrangement links TRBV15 to TRBJ1-1; D perhaps matches TRBD1 (5 bases). CDR3 loop: CATSIRPGEDTEAFF. The CDR3 nucleotides are TGTGCCACCAGCATCAGACCGGGGGAAGACACTGAAGCTTTCTTT.